This T cell receptor beta chain appears in the sequencing data of a study of T cells in localized non-small cell lung cancer. Only in-frame clones appear in the TCRdb table, and some are missing; sequencing was by immunoSEQ multiplex PCR. This table has approximately 30,000 clones, under 90% appearing once. The study's findings and limits: Only one tumor region went through sequencing, so heterogeneity may still be there. The study detected a median about 50 of the top 100 tumor clones in adjacent lung. Adjacent uninvolved lung tissue had the highest T cell clonality, exceeding tumor.

This clone occurred once. The target antigen is unknown. The clonotype comes from a male donor older than 55 with stage III lung adenocarcinoma. The sample here was peripheral blood, taken before any cancer treatment.

The CDR3 nucleotides are TGTGCCAGCAGCTTAGGAGGGTCGAGAAATCAGCCCCAGCATTTT. It yields the protein CASSLGGSRNQPQHF. The chain couples TRBV7-2 to TRBJ1-5; D is unclear. The CDR3 has 15 amino acids. From germline, CDR1 is SGHTA and CDR2 FQGNSA. Trimming removed 1 base from V and 4 bases from J, with 11 bases in between. Based on the CDR3 plus reference TRBV7-2 and TRBJ1-5, the full variable domain is GAGVSQSPSNKVTEKGKDVELRCDPISGHTALYWYRQSLGQGLEFLIYFQGNSAPDKSGLPSDRFSAERTGGSVSTLTIQRTQQEDSAVYLCASSLGGSRNQPQHFGDGTRLSIL.